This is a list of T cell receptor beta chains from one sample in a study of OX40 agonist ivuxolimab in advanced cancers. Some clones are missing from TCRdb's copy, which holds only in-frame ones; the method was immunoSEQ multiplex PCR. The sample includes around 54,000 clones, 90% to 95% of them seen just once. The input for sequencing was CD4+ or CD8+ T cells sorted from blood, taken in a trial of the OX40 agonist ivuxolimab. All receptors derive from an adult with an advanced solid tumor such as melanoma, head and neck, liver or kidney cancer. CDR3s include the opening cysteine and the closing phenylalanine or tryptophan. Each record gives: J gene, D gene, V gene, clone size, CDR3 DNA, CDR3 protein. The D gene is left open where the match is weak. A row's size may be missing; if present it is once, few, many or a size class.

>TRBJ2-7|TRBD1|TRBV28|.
TGTGCCAGCAGGGACCGGGACAGGGGTTACGAGCAGTACTTC
CASRDRDRGYEQYF
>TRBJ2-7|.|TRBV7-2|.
TGTGCCAGCAGCTTGTGTCTCGACGAGCAGTACTTC
CASSLCLDEQYF
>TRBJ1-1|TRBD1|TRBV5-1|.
TGCGCCAGCAGCTACGACAGGGGGTTCACTGAAGCTTTCTTT
CASSYDRGFTEAFF
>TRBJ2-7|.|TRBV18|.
TGTGCCAGCTCACCACCTGGGGTCGAGCAGTACTTC
CASSPPGVEQYF
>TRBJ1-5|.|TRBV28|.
TGTGCCAGCAGTTTAGACAGCAATCAGCCCCAGCATTTT
CASSLDSNQPQHF
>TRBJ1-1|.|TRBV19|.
TGTGCCAGTAGTATATCGGGCAGGAACACTGAAGCTTTCTTT
CASSISGRNTEAFF
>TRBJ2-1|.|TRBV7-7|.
TGTGCTAGCAGCTTAAGCCGCGGCAATGAGCAGTTCTTC
CASSLSRGNEQFF
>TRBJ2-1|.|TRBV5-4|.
TGTGCCACCGCCGCGGCCCTCTCGGGGAATGAGCAGTTCTTC
CATAAALSGNEQFF
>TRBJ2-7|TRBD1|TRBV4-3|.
TGCGCCAGCAGCCCATGGACAGGGACCGAGCAGTACTTC
CASSPWTGTEQYF
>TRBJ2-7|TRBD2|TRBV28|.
TGTGCCAGCAGTTTACTAGCGGGCCCCTCCTACGAGCAGTACTTC
CASSLLAGPSYEQYF
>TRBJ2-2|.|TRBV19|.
TGTGCCAGTAGTATGGGGAACACCGGGGAGCTGTTTTTT
CASSMGNTGELFF
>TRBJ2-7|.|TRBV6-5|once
TGTGCCAGCAAGGTCTTCGAGGGCCACGAGCAGTACTTC
CASKVFEGHEQYF
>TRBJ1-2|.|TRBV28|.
TGTGCCAGCAGTTCGGCAGGATTGGGTGAAGGCTACACCTTC
CASSSAGLGEGYTF
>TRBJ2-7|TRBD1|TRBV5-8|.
TGTGCCAGCAGCTCAGGGCAGGGGGCCTACGAGCAGTACTTC
CASSSGQGAYEQYF